The clone carrying this TCR beta chain was detected only a few times. Its antigen is currently unknown. Researchers used genomic DNA as the template to profile TCR beta VDJ and CDR3. One entry per CDR3 protein, called by TCRdb with MiXCR from the reads. The sample contains approximately 160,000 distinct CDR3 sequences, around 47% of which appear only once. This entry comes from a study of CD8+CD57+ T cells in acquired aplastic anemia. This CDR3 spans 14 amino acids. Germline-derived CDR1 and CDR2 are LNHNV and YYDKDF (reference sequence). V lost 2 bases and J 1 base, leaving 9 bases between the germline ends. Study observations and caveats: Patients and controls shared just under 30 CD8+ CDR3 sequences.

Patients sequenced had flow cytometry evidence of CD8+CD57+ cell expansion. The TCR sequence derives from a human donor with aplastic anemia. The sample consisted of sorted CD4+, CD8+, or CD8+CD57+ T cells (not recorded which) from PBMCs. The V call is TRBV15, the J call TRBJ2-7; the D gene is possibly TRBD1 (5 bases). The DNA of the CDR3 is TGTGCCACCAGCAGACTCCAGGGTTCCTACGAGCAGTACTTC. Translating it yields CATSRLQGSYEQYF.